The clone carrying this TCR beta chain has at least ten counts. What it recognizes is unknown. This sample stems from a study of T cells in Graves' hyperthyroidism and ophthalmopathy. Amplification of TCR beta CDR3 regions was performed using RNA transcripts as template. A set of HTBI primers served as the primers for a first-round RT-PCR of the TCR CDR3. TCRdb analysed the multiplex PCR reads with MiXCR anew, one entry per CDR3 protein. The sample includes some 510,000 distinct CDR3 sequences, less than 25% of them seen just once. Study-level findings and limits: Ophthalmopathy was model-predicted a median about six months pre-onset. Also found in blood were most expanded thyroid clonotypes above 0.001.

V shed 6 bases, J shed 1 base, and the junction held 5 bases outside the gene matches. From germline, CDR1 is MNHNS and CDR2 SASEGT. The length of the CDR3 is 14 residues. The chain combines TRBV6-1 with TRBJ2-7; 8 bases are a match to TRBD2. The specimen was blood. This receptor was identified in a man aged 18 to 35 with Graves' hyperthyroidism. In DNA, the CDR3 is TGTGCCAGCAGCCCGGGAGGGAAATCCTACGAGCAGTACTTC. As protein: CASSPGGKSYEQYF.